These T cell receptor beta chains were read from a single sample in a study of vaccination and CD4 T cells after COVID-19. Antigens of these TCRs are unknown. TCRdb itself ran the PCR reads through MiXCR, one entry per CDR3 protein. The sample consists of approximately 10,000 distinct CDR3 sequences, roughly 61% of them appearing once. The source material was CD4+ T cells from blood, cultured in vitro. The receptors were gathered from a human donor who had recovered from COVID-19. Each CDR3 is given with its conserved first and last residue. D genes are given only for firm matches. For some rows the clone size is stated as once, few or many, or as a class when expanded; others skip it.

- | TRBJ2-3 | - | TRBV29-1 | TGCAGCGTTGAAGTGAACAGGATTCGGCGTTCTTATACGCAGTATTTT | CSVEVNRIRRSYTQYF
TRBD1 | TRBJ2-1 | - | TRBV24-1 | TGTGCCACCAGTGCCAAGGGGGCAGGGTTTTACAATGAGCAGTTCTTC | CATSAKGAGFYNEQFF
- | TRBJ2-3 | few | TRBV27 | TGTGCCAGCAGTTTATCGGGGGCAGCCGGGACAGATACGCAGTATTTT | CASSLSGAAGTDTQYF
- | TRBJ2-7 | - | TRBV11-3 | TGTGCCGGCAGCCCGGCCCAGCGTAACTACGAGCAGTACTTC | CAGSPAQRNYEQYF
- | TRBJ1-2 | - | TRBV6-5 | TGTGCCAGCAGTTACGGAGGGGACTATGGCTACACCTTC | CASSYGGDYGYTF
TRBD2 | TRBJ2-5 | - | TRBV7-7 | TGTGCTAGCAGCTTAGCGGCTTGGAAGCGGGGGACCCAAGAGACCCAGTACTTC | CASSLAAWKRGTQETQYF
- | TRBJ1-2 | - | TRBV27 | TGTGCCAGCAGTTTTATATCGGGTAGCTTAAACTTC | CASSFISGSLNF
TRBD1 | TRBJ2-3 | - | TRBV7-2 | TGTGCCAGCAGCCTAGCTCGGGGACAGGCAACGTATTTT | CASSLARGQATYF
- | TRBJ2-7 | - | TRBV12-3/TRBV12-4 | TGTGCCAGCAGCAGACAGATAAGCTCCTACGAGCAGTACTTC | CASSRQISSYEQYF
TRBD2 | TRBJ2-3 | few | TRBV12-5 | TGTGCTAGTGGTCACGCCTTTTCTAGCGGGGCGACAGATACGCAGTATTTT | CASGHAFSSGATDTQYF
- | TRBJ2-2 | - | TRBV7-7 | TGTGCTAGCAGCCTAGGACAGTTAGGCACCGGGGAGCTGTTTTTT | CASSLGQLGTGELFF
- | TRBJ1-1 | - | TRBV7-3 | TGTGCCAGCAGCCTCTACAGGGACACTGAAGCTTTCTTT | CASSLYRDTEAFF
- | TRBJ1-1 | - | TRBV21-1 | TGTGCCAGCAGCAAAGAGGGGGGGTGCTATAACACTGAAGCTTTCTTT | CASSKEGGCYNTEAFF
- | TRBJ1-3 | - | TRBV12-3/TRBV12-4 | TGTGCCAGCAGTCGACAGGCCGGAAACACCATATATTTT | CASSRQAGNTIYF
- | TRBJ1-2 | - | TRBV2 | TGTGCCAGCAGAACCGATCGAATTACAGCGTCGCATGGCTACACCTTC | CASRTDRITASHGYTF
- | TRBJ1-3 | few | TRBV27 | TGTGCCAGCAGTTTGGAGGGGCATAGTGGAAACACCATATATTTT | CASSLEGHSGNTIYF
TRBD2 | TRBJ2-3 | - | TRBV20-1 | TGCAGTGCTAGAACCGGGGGGGACATCACAGATACGCAGTATTTT | CSARTGGDITDTQYF
- | TRBJ2-7 | - | TRBV6-5 | TGTGCCAGCAGTTCCGTGGATCGTTCGGCCTACGAGCAGTACTTC | CASSSVDRSAYEQYF
- | TRBJ2-3 | medium-sized | TRBV4-2 | TGTGCCAGCAGCCAAGAGGTAGCCCAGGGGCTATCAGATACGCAGTATTTT | CASSQEVAQGLSDTQYF
TRBD2 | TRBJ2-3 | - | TRBV4-3 | TGCGCCAGCAGCCGCGGGACTAGCGGCCACACAGATACGCAGTATTTT | CASSRGTSGHTDTQYF
TRBD1 | TRBJ2-7 | few | TRBV28 | TGTGCCAGCAGCCATACCGGGACAGGGGGCGAGCAGTACTTC | CASSHTGTGGEQYF
TRBD2 | TRBJ2-1 | - | TRBV11-3 | TGTGCCAGCAGCTTACCACAGTGGGCGGGGGGGCCATTCGGCAATGAGCAGTTCTTC | CASSLPQWAGGPFGNEQFF
- | TRBJ1-2 | - | TRBV6-1 | TGTGCCAGCAGCAATACAGGGCGAACTAACTATGGCTACACCTTC | CASSNTGRTNYGYTF
- | TRBJ2-7 | - | TRBV11-3 | TGTGCCAGCAGCCCCGGGGGGAGGGGACATTACGAGCAGTACTTC | CASSPGGRGHYEQYF
TRBD1 | TRBJ1-1 | few | TRBV28 | TGTGCCAGCAGTTTGAGGACAGGGTGGAACACTGAAGCTTTCTTT | CASSLRTGWNTEAFF
TRBD2 | TRBJ2-1 | - | TRBV7-3 | TGTGCCAGCAGCTTAAGAGCGGGAGAGGAAAATGAGCAGTTCTTC | CASSLRAGEENEQFF
TRBD1 | TRBJ1-2 | - | TRBV20-1 | TGCAGTGCTAGAGATACGGGACAGAGGACTAACTATGGCTACACCTTC | CSARDTGQRTNYGYTF
- | TRBJ1-4 | - | TRBV15 | TGTGCCACCAGACTAGGTGGGGACACGAAACTGTTTTTT | CATRLGGDTKLFF